These 5 T cell receptor beta chains were sequenced from one sample in a study of post-analysis software for immune sequencing data. The study's findings and limits: Five or six TRBV segments were significantly more frequent in patients than in controls. TRBV5-6, TRBV5-1 and TRBV20-1 were among these segments.

Unique molecular identifiers were present in the TCR beta cDNA libraries. One entry per CDR3 protein, called by TCRdb with MiXCR from the PCR reads. The table shows roughly 430,000 distinct CDR3 sequences, with more than 30% occurring only once. Their specific antigens are unknown. Sequenced input: blood. These receptors were taken from a girl aged 2 to 10 with multiple sclerosis.

The rearrangement uses TRBV12-3 or TRBV12-4 and TRBJ1-5, with D tentatively TRBD1 (6 bases). CDR3 size: 19 residues. Between the trimmed V and J ends, which lost 2 bases and 6 bases, there was a span of 26 bases. For the CDR3, the DNA is TGTGCCAGCAGTTTATTTAAATGGCGACAGGTAGGAGTGGGTCAGCCCCAGCATTTT. It translates to CASSLFKWRQVGVGQPQHF.

Only a few counts were recorded for this clonotype. This chain joins TRBV29-1 and TRBJ2-7; D gene ambiguous. The CDR3 is 13 amino acids. The germline V gene has CDR1 SQVTM and CDR2 ANQGSEA. The germline V and J ends were trimmed by 5 bases and 6 bases, with 17 bases remaining between them. The CDR3 bases are TGCAGCGTTTCTAATCTGCTAGACGGCGAGCAGTACTTC. As protein: CSVSNLLDGEQYF.

The chain combines TRBV3-1 with TRBJ2-1, with 10 bases fitting TRBD2. V was clipped by 3 bases and J by 8 bases; unmatched bases: 10. Germline CDR1 is LGHDT and CDR2 is YNNKEL (reference sequence). This CDR3 is built from 16 residues. The CDR3 reads CASSQLLAGVGDEQFF. In DNA, the CDR3 is TGTGCCAGCAGCCAGTTGCTAGCGGGGGTGGGCGATGAGCAGTTCTTC.

This rearrangement joins TRBV3-1 to TRBJ1-4; unclear D gene. The V gene lost 1 base and the J gene lost 14 bases, with 20 bases spanning the gap. The CDR3 loop spans 15 amino acids. Germline V gene data show CDR1 as LGHDT and CDR2 as YNNKEL (reference sequence). CDR3 amino acids: CASSQGVKDGFRLFF. In DNA form, the CDR3 reads TGTGCCAGCAGCCAAGGGGTAAAGGACGGATTTCGGCTGTTTTTT. The full variable domain, in which reference TRBV3-1 and TRBJ1-4 provide the parts outside the CDR3, is DTAVSQTPKYLVTQMGNDKSIKCEQNLGHDTMYWYKQDSKKFLKIMFSYNNKELIINETVPNRFSPKSPDKAHLNLHINSLELGDSAVYFCASSQGVKDGFRLFFGSGTQLSVL.

The rearrangement links TRBV20-1 to TRBJ2-5; TRBD2 might be the D (5 bases). Per germline, CDR1 DFQATT and CDR2 SNEGSKA (reference sequence). With 0 bases removed from V and 2 bases from J, the gap between germline ends came to 13 bases. This CDR3 contains 15 residues. The CDR3 is CSARDRVRVQETQYF. The CDR3 DNA follows: TGCAGTGCTAGAGATCGGGTGAGGGTACAAGAGACCCAGTACTTC.